These 21 T cell receptor beta chains were all obtained from the same sample, sequenced in a study of beta chain features in type 1 diabetes. General observations from the study: There was a moderate but significant shortening of TCRB CDR3s in all four CD4+ subsets of Type 1 diabetes patients.

Expressed TCRB transcripts were sequenced, since all the RNA that had been isolated was reverse transcribed. Profiled with immunoSEQ multiplex PCR; TCRdb holds only in-frame clones, not every one. The sample comprises some 350,000 clones, about 13% of which are singletons, and about 0.016% rests with the top ten. The antigens for these receptors are not known. The source material was naive CD4+ T cells from blood. The receptors here all came from a young woman with type 1 diabetes.

The rearrangement links TRBV19 to TRBJ2-7; 7 positions agree with TRBD2. Germline CDR1 LNHDA, CDR2 SQIVND (reference sequence). The CDR3 extends over 14 amino acids. V shed 5 bases and J 1 base; nucleotides not matched to a gene: 5. This chain's CDR3 is CASSLGLGSYEQYV. CDR3 coding DNA: TGTGCCAGTAGTCTCGGACTAGGTTCCTACGAGCAGTACGTC.

The chain uses TRBV18 and TRBJ1-1, with D maybe TRBD1 (6 bases). The CDR3 sequence is 15 residues long. The germline V gene encodes CDR1 KGHSH and CDR2 LQKENI. Trimming left V 4 bases short and J 2 bases short, with 14 bases between. The CDR3 reads CASSRLSGQNTEAFF. The CDR3, as DNA: TGTGCCAGCTCACGATTATCGGGACAAAACACTGAAGCTTTCTTT.

The chain has TRBV12-5 and TRBJ2-1; tentative D call: TRBD2 (6 bases). The CDR3 spans 13 residues. V lost 5 bases and J 12 bases, leaving 17 bases between the germline ends. In germline, CDR1 is LGHNT, CDR2 FRNRAP. The CDR3 is CASGPSGALMQFF. The CDR3 region has the DNA TGTGCTAGTGGTCCGTCGGGAGCGCTGATGCAGTTCTTC.

V gene TRBV7-9 combines with J gene TRBJ2-7; 12 bases line up with TRBD2. The CDR3 consists of 15 residues. The germline V gene has CDR1 SEHNR and CDR2 FQNEAQ (reference sequence). V lost 5 bases to trimming and J lost 3 bases; unmatched junction nucleotides: 5. Here the CDR3 reads CASSLRLAGDYEQYV. The CDR3 DNA reads as TGTGCCAGCAGCCTCCGACTAGCGGGAGACTACGAGCAGTACGTC.

This clone was counted a few times. The chain couples TRBV6-6 to TRBJ2-7; 7 bases map to TRBD2. CDR1 MNHNY and CDR2 SVGAGI come from the germline V gene (reference sequence). The CDR3 contains 14 residues. Trimming cost V 0 bases and J 5 bases; bases outside gene matches: 4. The CDR3 DNA reads TGTGCCAGCAGTTACTCGAGAGGGAGGGACGAGCAGTACGTC. Translating gives CASSYSRGRDEQYV.

The gene calls are TRBV5-1 and TRBJ1-1; a possible D gene is TRBD1 (6 bases). Germline V CDR1 and CDR2: SGHRS, YFSETQ. This CDR3 spans 16 amino acids. With 0 bases removed from V and 0 bases from J, the gap between germline ends came to 12 bases. The CDR3 DNA follows: TGCGCCAGCAGCTTGGCTGGGCGACAGGTGAACACTGAAGCTTTCTTT. It is translated as CASSLAGRQVNTEAFF.

This clone appeared a few times. CDR3 in amino acids: CASSPGGRKTEAFF. The CDR3 nucleotides read TGTGCCAGCTCACCCGGAGGGAGGAAAACTGAAGCTTTCTTT. This rearrangement joins TRBV18 to TRBJ1-1, with no clear D. Germline assignment: CDR1 KGHSH and CDR2 LQKENI. The CDR3 has 14 residues. Trimming shortened V by 3 bases and J by 5 bases, and 13 bases separated the two germline ends.

This clone was observed a few times. The chain combines TRBV6-1 with TRBJ1-2; 7 nucleotides align to TRBD1. Germline V gives CDR1 MNHNS, CDR2 SASEGT. This CDR3 has 14 residues. Trimming cost V 1 base and J 6 bases; bases outside gene matches: 5. CDR3 bases: TGTGCCAGCAGTGAAGGAACAGGGGAGGATGGCTACACCTTC. Protein: CASSEGTGEDGYTF.

This clone was seen a handful of times. This rearrangement joins TRBV27 to TRBJ1-2; the match to TRBD1 covers 7 bases. V lost 6 bases to trimming and J lost 6 bases; unmatched junction nucleotides: 7. From germline, CDR1 is MNHEY and CDR2 SMNVEV (reference sequence). The CDR3 is made up of 13 amino acids. CDR3 in amino acids: CASRRTGSDGYTF. The CDR3 bases are TGTGCCAGCAGGAGGACAGGATCGGATGGCTACACCTTC.

The chain recombines TRBV11-2 with TRBJ2-1, with TRBD1 as a possible D gene (6 bases). Trimming pared 2 bases from V and 5 bases from J, leaving 13 bases between. In germline, CDR1 is SGHAT, CDR2 FQNNGV. The CDR3 loop spans 15 amino acids. CDR3 bases: TGTGCCAGCAGCTTAAGTCAGGGGTTACACAATGAGCAGTTCTTC. This translates into CASSLSQGLHNEQFF.

This clone came up many times. The rearrangement links TRBV29-1 to TRBJ2-5, with TRBD2 as a possible D gene (5 bases). CDR1 and CDR2 from the germline V gene are SQVTM and ANQGSEA. V was trimmed by 2 bases and J by 5 bases, leaving 9 bases between them. This CDR3 region has 12 residues. Here the CDR3 reads CSVERVAETQYF. CDR3 DNA: TGCAGCGTTGAAAGGGTAGCGGAGACCCAGTACTTC. Variable domain in full (rest from reference TRBV29-1 and TRBJ2-5): SAVISQKPSRDICQRGTSLTIQCQVDSQVTMMFWYRQQPGQSLTLIATANQGSEATYESGFVIDKFPISRPNLTFSTLTVSNMSPEDSSIYLCSVERVAETQYFGPGTRLLVL.

Only a few counts were recorded for this clone. The rearrangement links TRBV7-9 to TRBJ2-7; 11 bases are a match to TRBD2. In germline, CDR1 is SEHNR, CDR2 FQNEAQ (reference sequence). The CDR3 contains 16 residues. Trimming cost V 5 bases and J 5 bases; bases outside gene matches: 11. The CDR3 here is CASSRPLAGGYDEQYF. The DNA of the CDR3 is TGTGCCAGCAGCCGCCCCCTAGCGGGGGGCTACGACGAGCAGTACTTC.

There are a few counts of this clone. This chain joins TRBV7-8 and TRBJ1-1; D gene ambiguous. The CDR3 is 14 amino acids. Trimming pared 1 base from V and 5 bases from J, leaving 11 bases between. Germline-derived CDR1 and CDR2 are SGHVS and FQNEAQ. CDR3 in DNA: TGTGCCAGCAGCTTAGGTCCTCGGCGGACTGAAGCTTTCTTT. Protein sequence: CASSLGPRRTEAFF. The variable domain in full, with the rest retrieved from reference TRBV7-8 and TRBJ1-1, is GAGVSQSPRYKVAKRGQDVALRCDPISGHVSLFWYQQALGQGPEFLTYFQNEAQLDKSGLPSDRFFAERPEGSVSTLKIQRTQQEDSAVYLCASSLGPRRTEAFFGQGTRLTVV.

This clone showed up just a few times. The rearrangement joins TRBV7-9 to TRBJ2-7; 8 bases agree with TRBD1. The germline V gene encodes CDR1 SEHNR and CDR2 FQNEAQ (reference sequence). CDR3 length equals 14 residues. J lost 4 bases, V lost 7 bases, and 9 bases had no gene match. CDR3 amino acids: CASTPGRGPYEQYV. CDR3 DNA: TGTGCCAGCACCCCAGGCAGGGGGCCTTACGAGCAGTACGTC.

The chain is built from TRBV9 and TRBJ2-1; TRBD1 aligns across 8 bases. The J segment lost 5 bases and the V segment lost 3 bases, leaving 7 bases of the junction unmatched. CDR3 size: 15 residues. Germline V gene sequence: CDR1 SGDLS, CDR2 YYNGEE. The CDR3 bases are TGTGCCAGCAGCGAGGGACAGGTGGGGGACAATGAGCAGTTCTTC. Translating gives CASSEGQVGDNEQFF.

The chain carries TRBV5-1 and TRBJ1-2; D is possibly TRBD1 (5 bases). The CDR3 loop spans 15 amino acids. Germline V CDR1 and CDR2: SGHRS, YFSETQ. V lost 0 bases to trimming and J lost 1 base, with 10 bases between them. CDR3: CASSLDGGLNYGYTF. In nucleotides, the CDR3 is TGCGCCAGCAGCTTGGATGGGGGACTTAACTATGGCTACACCTTC.

The V gene is TRBV2, the J gene TRBJ1-1; 7 bases fit TRBD1. The CDR3 length is 14 residues. The germline V gene has CDR1 SNHLY and CDR2 FYNNEI. With V trimmed by 6 bases and J by 1 base, 5 bases remained unmatched. The DNA for the CDR3 is TGTGCCAGCAGCCCGGGACAGAGGAACACTGAAGCTTTCTTT. Its protein product is CASSPGQRNTEAFF.

This chain joins TRBV5-4 and TRBJ1-1; perhaps TRBD1 as D (6 bases). Looked up from germline, CDR1 is SGHNT and CDR2 is YYREEE (reference sequence). Between the trimmed V and J ends, which lost 4 bases and 1 base, there was a span of 14 bases. This CDR3 has 15 residues. CDR3 DNA: TGTGCCAGCAGCCATACAGGGTCTGGGAACACTGAAGCTTTCTTT. It codes for CASSHTGSGNTEAFF.

The chain joins TRBV7-9 to TRBJ1-1; no firm D call. The V end lost 5 bases, the J end lost 0 bases, and 7 bases lay between the germline ends. The germline V gene encodes CDR1 SEHNR and CDR2 FQNEAQ (reference sequence). This CDR3 contains 13 residues. DNA of the CDR3: TGTGCCAGCAGCCACGCGGTGAACACTGAAGCTTTCTTT. It yields the protein CASSHAVNTEAFF.

The rearrangement joins TRBV5-4 to TRBJ2-3; 8 nucleotides agree with TRBD2. CDR1 is SGHNT and CDR2 is YYREEE in the germline V gene (reference sequence). The CDR3 has 16 amino acids. Germline trimming cut 3 bases from V and 2 bases from J; bases unmatched to any gene: 8. The CDR3 DNA reads as TGTGCCAGCAGCTCGAGTACTAGCGGAACCACAGATACGCAGTATTTT. As protein: CASSSSTSGTTDTQYF.

The gene calls are TRBV4-1 and TRBJ2-5; D is perhaps TRBD1 (5 bases). In germline, CDR1 is MGHRA, CDR2 YSYEKL. Trimming shortened V by 1 base and J by 2 bases, and 8 bases separated the two germline ends. The CDR3 loop spans 14 amino acids. The DNA of the CDR3 is TGCGCCAGCAGCCAAGTTCAGGGACAAGAGACCCAGTACTTC. Translated, it gives CASSQVQGQETQYF.